A single sample gave rise to the 25 T cell receptor beta chains below, sequenced in a study of cytomegalovirus exposure and HLA in healthy donors. The study ran its PCR with 60 Vbeta and 13 Jbeta primers. This table comes from immunoSEQ multiplex PCR, and its TCRdb copy is limited to in-frame clones, with some not included. The table records about 160,000 clones, around 68% of them present only once. The sequenced sample consisted of PBMCs. The source of these receptors is a woman aged 40 to 50 in good health and CMV-seropositive.

This chain connects TRBV9 to TRBJ2-3; 10 nucleotides align to TRBD2. This CDR3 has 18 residues. V lost 2 bases to trimming and J lost 1 base; unmatched junction nucleotides: 10. Per the germline V gene, CDR1 is SGDLS and CDR2 is YYNGEE. In DNA, the CDR3 is TGTGCCAGCAGCGTGGCACCCTCTCTAGCGGGGGGCACAGATACGCAGTATTTT. Residues: CASSVAPSLAGGTDTQYF.

The V gene is TRBV5-1, the J gene TRBJ1-4; 9 bases align to TRBD1. CDR3 length equals 19 residues. The junction had 12 bases not matched to a gene; V was cut back by 3 bases and J by 0 bases. Germline CDR1 SGHRS, CDR2 YFSETQ. CDR3 protein: CASSYQTGTGTATNEKLFF. DNA of the CDR3: TGCGCCAGCAGCTATCAGACCGGGACAGGGACTGCAACTAATGAAAAACTGTTTTTT.

This clone was picked up a small number of times. CDR3 bases: TGTGCCAGCAGTCCTACGGGCGGGGGACAAGAGACCCAGTACTTC. Translated: CASSPTGGGQETQYF. This chain links TRBV7-2 with TRBJ2-5, with 7 positions matching TRBD2. The CDR3 consists of 15 residues. Per germline, CDR1 SGHTA and CDR2 FQGNSA. Trimming cost V 6 bases and J 2 bases; bases outside gene matches: 9.

The rearrangement links TRBV27 to TRBJ2-5; tentative D call: TRBD1 (5 bases). The J call is uncertain, as TRBJ2-7 better fits the DNA end. The V gene's germline CDR1 is MNHEY and CDR2 SMNVEV (reference sequence). This CDR3 has 16 amino acids. The CDR3 sequence is CASSPMVGAPNYEQYF. The CDR3 nucleotides read TGTGCCAGCAGTCCCATGGTAGGGGCACCAAACTACGAGCAGTACTTC.

The J gene is TRBJ2-7, the V gene TRBV9; 11 bases agree with TRBD2. The CDR3 sequence is 18 residues long. V dropped 0 bases and J dropped 2; count of bases not matched to a gene: 10. Per germline, CDR1 SGDLS and CDR2 YYNGEE. CDR3 amino acids: CASSVDDGGTSGPYEQYF. CDR3 nucleotides: TGTGCCAGCAGCGTAGACGACGGTGGGACTAGCGGACCCTACGAGCAGTACTTC.

The chain carries TRBV7-2 and TRBJ2-7; D perhaps matches TRBD1 (6 bases). V was trimmed by 2 bases and J by 5 bases, leaving 13 bases between them. The germline CDR1 and CDR2 sequences are SGHTA and FQGNSA. CDR3 size: 14 residues. The chain's CDR3 is CASSLWQGSNEQYF. The DNA of the CDR3 is TGTGCCAGCAGCTTATGGCAGGGGTCGAACGAGCAGTACTTC.

There are a few counts of this clone. The chain is built from TRBV7-2 and TRBJ2-3, with unresolved D. V lost 5 bases and J lost 2, with 8 bases in between. Germline CDR1 and CDR2: SGHTA and FQGNSA. The CDR3 length is 13 residues. CDR3 sequence reads: CASSLLPTDTQYF. The CDR3 DNA is TGTGCCAGCAGCCTACTCCCCACAGATACGCAGTATTTT. The variable domain in full, completed from reference TRBV7-2 and TRBJ2-3, reads GAGVSQSPSNKVTEKGKDVELRCDPISGHTALYWYRQSLGQGLEFLIYFQGNSAPDKSGLPSDRFSAERTGGSVSTLTIQRTQQEDSAVYLCASSLLPTDTQYFGPGTRLTVL.

This sequence joins TRBV9 and TRBJ1-1; 7 bases are shared with TRBD1. Germline V gene sequence: CDR1 SGDLS, CDR2 YYNGEE. With 3 bases clipped from V and 1 base from J, the junction kept 6 bases outside the gene matches. The CDR3 extends over 15 amino acids. This chain's CDR3 is CASSGRQGGNTEAFF. CDR3 coding DNA: TGTGCCAGCAGCGGGAGACAGGGAGGGAACACTGAAGCTTTCTTT.

The chain employs TRBV4-1 and TRBJ2-1, with 15 bases lining up with TRBD2. J lost 4 bases, V lost 3 bases, and 10 bases had no gene match. The CDR3 runs to 19 residues. Per germline, CDR1 MGHRA and CDR2 YSYEKL. CDR3 sequence (DNA): TGCGCCAGCAGCCAGGGACTAGCGGGGGGCCCTTCTACGTACAATGAGCAGTTCTTC. It translates to CASSQGLAGGPSTYNEQFF.

This chain joins TRBV19 and TRBJ1-2, with D uncertain. The CDR3 is 13 amino acids. Per the germline V gene, CDR1 is LNHDA and CDR2 is SQIVND (reference sequence). Trimming shortened V by 6 bases and J by 3 bases, and 11 bases separated the two germline ends. CDR3 sequence: CASSGYTDYGYTF. DNA of the CDR3: TGTGCCAGTAGCGGGTACACGGACTATGGCTACACCTTC.

This chain links TRBV7-8 with TRBJ2-7; D is possibly TRBD1 (5 bases). V lost 5 bases and J lost 3, with 14 bases in between. The CDR3 runs 14 residues. Germline V lookup: CDR1 SGHVS, CDR2 FQNEAQ. CDR3 sequence: CASSPELQGYEQYF. CDR3 nucleotides: TGTGCCAGCAGCCCGGAACTTCAGGGCTACGAGCAGTACTTC. Full variable domain (missing parts from reference TRBV7-8 and TRBJ2-7): GAGVSQSPRYKVAKRGQDVALRCDPISGHVSLFWYQQALGQGPEFLTYFQNEAQLDKSGLPSDRFFAERPEGSVSTLKIQRTQQEDSAVYLCASSPELQGYEQYFGPGTRLTVT.

The chain links TRBV18 to TRBJ1-1; D call uncertain. CDR3 size: 15 residues. The V and J ends lost 1 base and 4 bases respectively, with 13 bases between them. Per germline, CDR1 KGHSH and CDR2 LQKENI. CDR3 in amino acids: CASSPRAEMGTEAFF. The CDR3 nucleotides read TGTGCCAGCTCACCACGGGCAGAAATGGGCACTGAAGCTTTCTTT.

The chain recombines TRBV5-6 with TRBJ1-5, with D possibly matching TRBD1 (5 bases). V lost 4 bases and J 3 bases, leaving 20 bases between the germline ends. The CDR3 consists of 17 residues. Germline V gives CDR1 SGHDT, CDR2 YYEEEE. CDR3 amino acids: CASSLALGGMFNQPQHF. The CDR3, as DNA: TGTGCCAGCAGCCTGGCGTTGGGGGGAATGTTCAATCAGCCCCAGCATTTT.

The chain joins TRBV7-2 to TRBJ2-1; the D gene is possibly TRBD2 (6 bases). Trimming took off 4 bases at V and 14 bases at J, with 18 bases between the two ends. The CDR3 totals 13 residues. The germline V gene encodes CDR1 SGHTA and CDR2 FQGNSA. The CDR3 DNA follows: TGTGCCAGCAGCTATGGACGGGACTCGAGAAAGTTCTTC. It yields the protein CASSYGRDSRKFF.

This chain connects TRBV19 to TRBJ1-2, with 11 bases lining up with TRBD1. From germline, CDR1 is LNHDA and CDR2 SQIVND (reference sequence). The CDR3 is 17 residues long. V was pared by 4 bases and J by 2 bases, with 9 bases of the junction left unmatched. CDR3 DNA sequence: TGTGCCAGTAGTAAAACCGGGACAGGGGGACTGAACTATGGCTACACCTTC. As protein: CASSKTGTGGLNYGYTF.

V gene TRBV7-3 combines with J gene TRBJ1-1; TRBD1 matches 11 bases. V was pared by 0 bases and J by 4 bases, with 1 base of the junction left unmatched. CDR3 length equals 15 residues. Germline CDR1 SGHTA, CDR2 FQGTGA. The CDR3 loop is CASSLTGTGGTEAFF. For the CDR3, the DNA is TGTGCCAGCAGCTTAACCGGGACAGGGGGCACTGAAGCTTTCTTT. Based on the CDR3 plus reference TRBV7-3 and TRBJ1-1, the full variable domain is GAGVSQTPSNKVTEKGKYVELRCDPISGHTALYWYRQSLGQGPEFLIYFQGTGAADDSGLPNDRFFAVRPEGSVSTLKIQRTERGDSAVYLCASSLTGTGGTEAFFGQGTRLTVV.

The chain employs TRBV19 and TRBJ1-2; D unresolved. Germline assignment: CDR1 LNHDA and CDR2 SQIVND (reference sequence). This CDR3 spans 12 amino acids. Trimming left V 5 bases short and J 5 bases short, with 9 bases between. DNA of the CDR3: TGTGCCAGTAGTGTCACTGATTATGGCTACACCTTC. Its protein product is CASSVTDYGYTF.

The J gene is TRBJ2-1, the V gene TRBV11-3; D possibly corresponds to TRBD2 (5 bases). This CDR3 is 14 amino acids long. Trimming took off 1 base at V and 9 bases at J, with 13 bases between the two ends. Per the germline V gene, CDR1 is SGHNT and CDR2 is YENEEA. The CDR3 DNA reads as TGTGCCAGCAGCTTAGGAGGGCCAGCCGGTGAGCAGTTCTTC. Translating it yields CASSLGGPAGEQFF.

Written as DNA, the CDR3 is TGTGCCAGCAGCCAAACGGCTAACTATGGCTACACCTTC. This codes for CASSQTANYGYTF. The chain links TRBV7-2 to TRBJ1-2; D is uncertain. The V gene's germline CDR1 is SGHTA and CDR2 FQGNSA. Trimming stripped 5 bases from V and 0 bases from J, with 7 bases between. This CDR3 region has 13 residues.

The chain recombines TRBV19 with TRBJ1-2; TRBD1 might be the D (5 bases). Germline values: CDR1 LNHDA, CDR2 SQIVND (reference sequence). The V gene lost 6 bases and the J gene lost 0 bases, with 11 bases spanning the gap. This CDR3 region has 14 residues. CDR3 amino acids: CASRSLTANYGYTF. CDR3 in DNA: TGTGCCAGTAGGTCTTTGACAGCTAACTATGGCTACACCTTC.

The chain carries TRBV7-9 and TRBJ2-1; 7 nucleotides align to TRBD1. The CDR3 runs 15 residues. Per germline, CDR1 SEHNR and CDR2 FQNEAQ (reference sequence). Trimming removed 5 bases from V and 4 bases from J; junction bases left unmatched: 8. CDR3 region: CASSTGTARYNEQFF. The CDR3 coding sequence is TGTGCCAGCAGCACCGGGACAGCCCGTTACAATGAGCAGTTCTTC.

This clone was seen a handful of times. The rearrangement uses TRBV6-1 and TRBJ1-1, with 9 bases matching TRBD1. The CDR3 consists of 15 residues. The J segment lost 4 bases and the V segment lost 5 bases, leaving 8 bases of the junction unmatched. Germline-derived CDR1 and CDR2 are MNHNS and SASEGT. CDR3 nucleotides: TGTGCCAGCAGTCACGAACAGGGGGCCGGCACTGAAGCTTTCTTT. Translated: CASSHEQGAGTEAFF.

This clone occurred a few times. This chain links TRBV6-5 with TRBJ1-1; D is unclear. V gave up 8 bases and J gave up 0 bases, with 13 bases separating them. This CDR3 has 14 residues. The germline gives CDR1 MNHEY, CDR2 SVGAGI. CDR3: CASYRAGLNTEAFF. Here the CDR3 DNA reads TGTGCCAGCTACCGCGCGGGTTTGAACACTGAAGCTTTCTTT.

The V and J genes are TRBV5-8 and TRBJ1-3; D may be TRBD1 (5 bases). The CDR3 contains 15 residues. V was clipped by 3 bases and J by 4 bases, with 14 bases between them. Germline assignment: CDR1 SGHTS and CDR2 YDEGEE. This CDR3 reads CASSSPGWQGNTIYF. As DNA, the CDR3 is TGTGCCAGCAGCTCCCCAGGGTGGCAAGGAAACACCATATATTTT.

The chain uses TRBV28 and TRBJ2-1; 14 nucleotides line up with TRBD2. The CDR3 has 17 residues. The V gene's germline CDR1 is MDHEN and CDR2 SYDVKM. V trimming: 6 bases; J trimming: 4 bases; junction bases outside the gene matches: 8. For the CDR3, the DNA is TGTGCCAGCAGGGCCGGGACTAGCGGGAGCGGGTACAATGAGCAGTTCTTC. Protein sequence: CASRAGTSGSGYNEQFF.